This T cell receptor beta chain was retrieved from a study of early T cells in non-severe SARS-CoV-2 infection (dated by TCRdb to about 2021). For context, the study as a whole: TCR sequencing used bulk RNA from unsorted whole blood, so alpha and beta chains could not be paired.

Overall study results and their limits: VDJdb matching was skewed toward anti-spike CD8 responses, so virus-specific expansions were likely underestimated and private and CD4 specificities were missed.

The table lists this clonotype with many counts. The antigen this receptor binds is unknown. Nothing much larger sits one base from this clone, and base qualities are not available. Libraries were constructed by 5' RACE. Instrument used: NextSeq 500. To correct for sequencing error and PCR bias, the TCR library protocol tagged individual cDNA molecules with unique molecular identifiers. Sequencing covered both TCR alpha and beta chains, and within each sample the abundances of alpha and beta sequences were tightly co-correlated. The study's processing was this. V gene, J gene and CDR3 annotation of TCR sequences was performed with Decombinator V4. Expanded TCRs were defined as changing significantly between any two time points under a Poisson model with p below 0.0001. Abundances of TCRs were expressed as counts per million after normalisation to the total number of TCRs sequenced in each sample. MAIT TCRs were defined by TRAV1-2 paired with TRAJ12, TRAJ20 or TRAJ33, and iNKT TCRs by TRAV10 paired with TRAJ18. VDJdb, accessed 1 November 2021, was searched for CMV, EBV and SARS-CoV-2 annotated TCRs, with TCRs annotated for multiple antigens excluded. TCRdb took the public reads, trimmed them with fastp at Q25, ran MiXCR for clone calling and kept in-frame beta chains. Rows with one shared CDR3 protein collapse into an entry with the most common genes and DNA. These V and J calls are TCRdb output, not the study's own analysis. For this sample there are under 70,000 distinct CDR3 sequences; approximately 10% appear just once. 3.5% to 4% of the sample rests with the top ten.

V sheds 4 bases and J sheds 2 bases, leaving 12 bases between their ends. The CDR3, from cysteine to phenylalanine, totals 14 residues. The DNA shown is the 42-base CDR3, in frame from base 1. The germline V gene (reference sequence) yields SGHNT for CDR1 and YYREEE for CDR2. Set within a cohort of healthcare workers in London, UK, this nested case-control study involved weekly PCR testing of nasopharyngeal swabs along with blood sampling. Healthcare workers were enrolled in the week of the UK lockdown, from 23 to 31 March 2020, and were followed every week for up to 16 weeks. The source material was whole blood. The clonotype comes from an adult who was a healthcare worker with PCR-confirmed SARS-CoV-2 infection or an uninfected control (not recorded which). The rearranged segments are TRBV5-4 and TRBJ2-5, with a tentative D gene TRBD2 over 6 matching bases. The base sequence is TGTGCCAGCAGCCCAGGGACTTTTCAAGAGACCCAGTACTTC. It specifies CASSPGTFQETQYF.